Only a few counts were recorded for the clone carrying this TCR beta chain. The authors divided CD4+ cells into CD45RA+ naive and CD45RA-negative memory subsets. Sequenced by immunoSEQ multiplex PCR; TCRdb stores in-frame clones only, minus some. The data contain around 1,000,000 clones, approximately 75% of them seen just once; the ten biggest clones take up 0.85% to 1%. The data belong to a study of shared clonotypes between healthy human individuals. Trimming at V came to 0 bases and at J to 7 bases, leaving 5 bases not matched to a gene. Germline V lookup: CDR1 LNHDA, CDR2 SQIVND (reference sequence). The CDR3 extends over 15 amino acids.

The rearrangement joins TRBV19 to TRBJ1-5; 8 bases align to TRBD1. Specimen: memory CD4+ T cells from PBMCs. Subset indicated: CD45RA-negative fraction. This TCR derives from a man between 18 and 35 years old in good health. Some clones in this sample may be carry-over from other donors' samples. CDR3 nucleotide sequence: TGTGCCAGTAGTATAGACGACAGGGGTAGACAGCCCCAGCATTTT. Translation gives CASSIDDRGRQPQHF.